The 14 T cell receptor beta chains in this list originate from one sample, sequenced in a study of blood T cell repertoires in COVID-19. Clones were read by immunoSEQ multiplex PCR, and TCRdb kept only the in-frame ones, dropping some. The sample contains approximately 180,000 clones, roughly 88% of which appear only once. The sample was PBMCs or T cells enriched from blood (not recorded which). The receptors were sampled from a man aged 50 or older who had recovered from COVID-19.

The sample holds one count of this clone. The V gene is TRBV14, the J gene TRBJ2-3, with D possibly matching TRBD1 (6 bases). V was shortened by 8 bases and J by 3 bases, with 18 bases between the two germline ends. The germline CDR1 and CDR2 sequences are SGHDN and FVKESK. There are 15 residues in the CDR3. CDR3 residues: CASRRAGARTDTQYF. CDR3 coding DNA: TGTGCCAGCCGGCGCGCAGGGGCGAGGACAGATACGCAGTATTTT.

Here the CDR3 reads CASSLAGSFQAFF. The CDR3 DNA is TGTGCCAGCAGCTTGGCGGGGAGTTTTCAAGCTTTCTTT. The chain couples TRBV5-4 to TRBJ1-1; no reliable D call. The CDR3 consists of 13 residues. CDR1 is SGHNT, CDR2 YYREEE, per germline (reference sequence). Trimming cost V 0 bases and J 9 bases, with 12 bases left between them.

Remarks on this clone: Other DNA sequences from this sample encode an identical CDR3 as well. The chain couples TRBV4-1 to TRBJ1-4; possibly TRBD1 for D (5 bases). V shed 4 bases and J shed 0 bases, with 9 bases lying between them. The CDR3 consists of 15 residues. Germline V gene lookup returns CDR1 MGHRA and CDR2 YSYEKL. This CDR3 reads CASSPQGATNEKLFF. The CDR3 nucleotides read TGCGCCAGCAGCCCGCAGGGTGCAACTAATGAAAAACTGTTTTTT.

This clone was found a few times. This chain links TRBV7-9 with TRBJ2-7; 10 bases are shared with TRBD2. The CDR3 is 14 amino acids. V shed 7 bases, J shed 3 bases, and the junction held 6 bases outside the gene matches. Per the germline V gene, CDR1 is SEHNR and CDR2 is FQNEAQ (reference sequence). The CDR3 coding sequence is TGTGCCAGCACGGCTAGCGGGGGTTACTACGAGCAGTACTTC. Protein product: CASTASGGYYEQYF.

This chain uses TRBV19 with TRBJ1-2; 9 positions match TRBD1. The germline CDR1 and CDR2 sequences are LNHDA and SQIVND (reference sequence). The ends lost 7 bases at V and 0 bases at J; junction bases unmatched: 6. The CDR3 is 15 amino acids. The CDR3, as DNA: TGTGCCAGTAAGACAGGGGGACTTACTAACTATGGCTACACCTTC. It translates to CASKTGGLTNYGYTF.

The chain uses TRBV6-5 and TRBJ2-7; possibly TRBD1 for D (6 bases). Germline CDR1 MNHEY, CDR2 SVGAGI. The CDR3 totals 13 residues. V lost 5 bases and J lost 0, with 8 bases in between. For the CDR3, the DNA is TGTGCCAGCAGTCGACAGGACTCCTACGAGCAGTACTTC. Amino acid sequence: CASSRQDSYEQYF.

For the CDR3, the DNA is TGTGCCTGGAGCCCAGGACAGGCGAGCCAGCCCCAGCATTTT. The encoded protein is CAWSPGQASQPQHF. The chain employs TRBV30 and TRBJ1-5; 7 bases are shared with TRBD1. J gave up 7 bases and V 3 bases, and 9 bases lay outside the gene matches. Germline CDR1 GTSNPN, CDR2 SVGIG (reference sequence). CDR3 length equals 14 residues.

The genes are TRBV5-1 and TRBJ1-1, with no clear D. Germline V gives CDR1 SGHRS, CDR2 YFSETQ. CDR3 size: 13 residues. Trimming stripped 7 bases from V and 0 bases from J, with 10 bases between. In DNA form, the CDR3 reads TGCGCCAGCTCTCCGGGGTTGAACACTGAAGCTTTCTTT. Amino acids: CASSPGLNTEAFF. The whole variable domain, remainder taken from reference TRBV5-1 and TRBJ1-1, is KAGVTQTPRYLIKTRGQQVTLSCSPISGHRSVSWYQQTPGQGLQFLFEYFSETQRNKGNFPGRFSGRQFSNSRSEMNVSTLELGDSALYLCASSPGLNTEAFFGQGTRLTVV.

The V gene is TRBV5-1, the J gene TRBJ2-1; tentatively, D is TRBD2 (6 bases). The CDR3 length is 14 residues. Trimming took 0 bases from V and 8 from J, leaving 12 bases between them. CDR1 and CDR2 from the germline V gene are SGHRS and YFSETQ. The CDR3 loop is CASSLVAGWDEQFF. The CDR3 DNA reads TGCGCCAGCAGCTTGGTGGCGGGGTGGGATGAGCAGTTCTTC.

This rearrangement joins TRBV7-9 to TRBJ1-5; D is undetermined. Germline CDR1 and CDR2: SEHNR and FQNEAQ (reference sequence). This CDR3 comprises 14 residues. Between the trimmed V and J ends, which lost 5 bases and 1 base, there was a span of 9 bases. The CDR3 sequence: CASSPGRSNQPQHF. The CDR3 DNA sequence: TGTGCCAGCAGCCCCGGGAGGAGCAATCAGCCCCAGCATTTT.

This sequence joins TRBV3-1 (or the pseudogene TRBV3-2) and TRBJ2-2, with 9 bases lining up with TRBD1. The ends lost 4 bases at V and 6 bases at J; junction bases unmatched: 6. Germline V CDR1 and CDR2: LGHDT, YNNKEL (reference sequence). This CDR3 has 15 residues. CDR3: CASSRDRVGAGELFF. CDR3 coding DNA: TGTGCCAGCAGCCGGGACAGGGTTGGTGCCGGGGAGCTGTTTTTT.

The V call is TRBV29-1, the J call TRBJ1-5, with a tentative D call TRBD1 (5 bases). CDR3 length: 13 amino acids. The V gene's germline CDR1 is SQVTM and CDR2 ANQGSEA. V was cut by 3 bases and J by 3 bases, with 9 bases left in between. In DNA form, the CDR3 reads TGCAGCGTTGAGGCGGGGGTCAATCAGCCCCAGCATTTT. It codes for CSVEAGVNQPQHF.

CDR3 protein: CASSSTGQGRTGELFF. The CDR3 region has the DNA TGTGCCAGCAGCTCAACCGGACAGGGTCGAACCGGGGAGCTGTTTTTT. The chain is built from TRBV5-6 and TRBJ2-2; 8 bases agree with TRBD1. Germline CDR1 is SGHDT and CDR2 is YYEEEE. CDR3 length: 16 residues. V was pared by 3 bases and J by 5 bases, with 9 bases of the junction left unmatched.

V and J are TRBV4-1 and TRBJ2-2; D perhaps matches TRBD2 (5 bases). Germline lookup yields CDR1 MGHRA and CDR2 YSYEKL. The CDR3 covers 12 residues. The V gene lost 3 bases and the J gene lost 6 bases, with 5 bases spanning the gap. The CDR3 nucleotides are TGCGCCAGCAGCCATAGCGCCGGGGAGCTGTTTTTT. Its protein is CASSHSAGELFF.